Shown below are 20 T cell receptor beta chains from a single sample sequenced in a study of glioma-infiltrating T cells. Using RNA template, CDR3s of TCR alpha and beta were amplified with iRepertoire arm-PCR. TCRdb itself ran the multiplex PCR reads through MiXCR, one entry per CDR3 protein. The repertoire holds tens of thousands of distinct CDR3 sequences, with 40% as singletons. The sample consisted of glioma tissue, nonneoplastic brain tissue, or PBMCs (not recorded which). The receptors here all came from a human donor with low-grade glioma or glioblastoma, undergoing nonglioma brain surgery, or in good health (not recorded which).

This chain connects TRBV7-2 to TRBJ2-3; D is ambiguous. With 2 bases removed from V and 11 bases from J, the gap between germline ends came to 23 bases. The CDR3 is made up of 16 amino acids. CDR1 and CDR2 (germline): SGHTA, FQGNSA. The CDR3 sequence: CASSLLVGTSLDEQYF. DNA for the CDR3: TGTGCCAGCAGCTTATTGGTGGGAACTTCCCTTGATGAGCAGTATTTT.

A remark on this clonotype: This may be a read error, as it is one base from a much larger clone. The genes are TRBV5-1 and TRBJ2-3; 7 bases agree with TRBD1. CDR3 length equals 16 residues. CDR1 SGHRS and CDR2 YFSETQ come from the germline V gene. Written as DNA, the CDR3 is TGCGCCAGCAGCTGGGGAGACAGGGATCTCACAGATACGCGGTATTTT. This sequence encodes CASSWGDRDLTDTRYF.

The chain joins TRBV29-1 to TRBJ2-3; a weak D match, TRBD2 (6 bases). In germline, CDR1 is SQVTM, CDR2 ANQGSEA. V lost 5 bases, J lost 2 bases, and 17 bases lay in between. This CDR3 region has 15 residues. The CDR3 nucleotides are TGCAGCGTTAGGTTTTGGGGGGAGGCCACAGATACGCAGTATTTT. Its protein product is CSVRFWGEATDTQYF.

This clonotype occurred many times. The chain carries TRBV4-1 and TRBJ2-1; TRBD1 matches 11 bases. The V segment lost 4 bases and the J segment 14 bases; nucleotides outside the gene matches: 16. The germline gives CDR1 MGHRA, CDR2 YSYEKL. The CDR3 sequence is 16 residues long. CDR3: CASSLPLGQGADGKFF. DNA of the CDR3: TGCGCCAGCAGCCTACCCCTTGGACAGGGGGCGGATGGAAAGTTCTTC.

For this clonotype: At one of its ends the junction is not consistent with the germline gene, which may arise from a read error. This chain connects TRBV15 to TRBJ2-7; D may be TRBD2 (6 bases). Germline loops: CDR1 LNHNV, CDR2 YYDKDF (reference sequence). The CDR3 spans 12 residues. As DNA, the CDR3 is TGTGCCACCAGCGGCGGGGAGGACGAGCAGCACTTT. This translates into CATSGGEDEQHF. Complete variable domain (other parts from reference TRBV15 and TRBJ2-7): DAMVIQNPRYQVTQFGKPVTLSCSQTLNHNVMYWYQQKSSQAPKLLFHYYDKDFNNEADTPDNFQSRRPNTSFCFLDIRSPGLGDTAMYLCATSGGEDEQHFGPGTRLTVT.

Ten or more counts support this clonotype. V and J are TRBV6-1 and TRBJ2-7, with 9 bases fitting TRBD1. There are 15 residues in the CDR3. Germline-derived CDR1 and CDR2 are MNHNS and SASEGT. With 6 bases clipped from V and 3 bases from J, the junction kept 9 bases outside the gene matches. The CDR3 reads CASSAGTGQFYEQYF. The CDR3 DNA follows: TGTGCCAGCAGCGCCGGGACAGGGCAATTCTACGAGCAGTACTTC.

The chain has TRBV28 and TRBJ2-2, with 10 nucleotides matching TRBD1. This CDR3 is 15 amino acids long. V shed 4 bases and J 5 bases; nucleotides not matched to a gene: 4. The germline V gene has CDR1 MDHEN and CDR2 SYDVKM. The CDR3 is CASSSRDRGTGELFF. For the CDR3, the DNA is TGTGCCAGCAGTTCCCGGGACAGGGGTACCGGGGAGCTGTTTTTT. Full variable domain (rest looked up from reference TRBV28 and TRBJ2-2): DVKVTQSSRYLVKRTGEKVFLECVQDMDHENMFWYRQDPGLGLRLIYFSYDVKMKEKGDIPEGYSVSREKKERFSLILESASTNQTSMYLCASSSRDRGTGELFFGEGSRLTVL.

Details on this clonotype: At one boundary the junction diverges from the germline segment, which might be a read error. This chain joins TRBV3-1 and TRBJ1-5; D gene unclear. CDR3 size: 15 residues. In germline, CDR1 is LGHDT, CDR2 YNNKEL (reference sequence). The CDR3 here is CASSQGDSSNQSQHF. CDR3 nucleotide sequence: TGTGCCAGCAGCCAAGGGGATTCTAGCAATCAGTCCCAGCATTTT.

For this clonotype: The CDR3 does not end in the conserved phenylalanine or tryptophan, so this is likely a read error. J is TRBJ1-1 and V is TRBV6-1; D may be TRBD1 (5 bases). V lost 6 bases to trimming and J lost 7 bases, with 9 bases between them. The germline gives CDR1 MNHNS, CDR2 SASEGT. The CDR3 is 11 amino acids. The CDR3 DNA is TGTGCCAGCAGGGCCGACAGTGAAGCTTTCTCT. Encoded protein: CASRADSEAFS.

A word on this clonotype: It may be a read error: a sequence one base away is much more abundant. The chain employs TRBV24-1 and TRBJ2-3; maybe TRBD1 (6 bases). The germline V gene has CDR1 KGHDR and CDR2 SFDVKD. The CDR3 runs to 15 residues. The CDR3: CATSDPPGGSDRQYF. In nucleotides, the CDR3 is TGTGCCACCAGTGACCCGCCTGGGGGCTCGGATAGGCAGTATTTT.

This clonotype was seen a handful of times. The chain carries TRBV29-1 and TRBJ2-5, with D possibly being TRBD1 (5 bases). The germline CDR1 and CDR2 sequences are SQVTM and ANQGSEA. Trimming removed 3 bases at V and 2 bases at J, with 16 bases between. The CDR3 is made up of 15 amino acids. CDR3 amino acids: CSVDEEQGPQETQYF. CDR3 coding DNA: TGCAGCGTTGATGAGGAGCAGGGCCCACAAGAGACCCAGTACTTC.

This clonotype showed up many times. The rearrangement links TRBV6-2 or TRBV6-3 to TRBJ2-1, with TRBD1 as a possible D gene (5 bases). CDR3 length: 16 residues. Germline CDR1 reads MNHEY; CDR2 reads SVGEGT. V was pared by 0 bases and J by 4 bases, with 13 bases between. This CDR3 is CASSYSAGHTYNEQFF. The CDR3, as DNA: TGTGCCAGCAGTTACTCGGCAGGGCATACGTACAATGAGCAGTTCTTC.

This clonotype was observed many times. CDR3: CASTLRDRVGDEQFF. The DNA for the CDR3 is TGTGCCAGCACTCTCCGGGATAGGGTCGGCGATGAGCAGTTCTTC. The chain combines TRBV6-2 or TRBV6-3 with TRBJ2-1; the D gene is possibly TRBD2 (5 bases). The V gene lost 7 bases and the J gene lost 8 bases, with 21 bases spanning the gap. CDR1 and CDR2 from the germline V gene are MNHEY and SVGEGT. This CDR3 has 15 amino acids.

This clonotype was recorded many times. In nucleotides, the CDR3 is TGCAGTGCTCGGGACAGGGCCTACACCGGGGAGCTGTTTTTT. This sequence encodes CSARDRAYTGELFF. This chain joins TRBV20-1 and TRBJ2-2; 9 bases map to TRBD1. V lost 5 bases, J lost 3 bases, and 4 bases stayed unmatched. The germline V gene has CDR1 DFQATT and CDR2 SNEGSKA (reference sequence). The CDR3 is made up of 14 amino acids.

In the case of this clonotype: The junction does not match germline at one end; this may be a read error. The chain couples TRBV7-2 to TRBJ1-1; D not certain. This CDR3 has 11 residues. Looked up from germline, CDR1 is SGHTA and CDR2 is FQGNSA. The CDR3 coding sequence is TGTACTAGCACCTCTTACACTGAAGCTTTCTTT. Protein product: CTSTSYTEAFF.

The chain joins TRBV14 to TRBJ2-2; 11 bases line up with TRBD2. The CDR3 contains 19 residues. The germline CDR1 and CDR2 sequences are SGHDN and FVKESK. V was clipped by 2 bases and J by 5 bases; unmatched bases: 13. The CDR3 spells CASSQMSYGLAGVTGELFF. CDR3 sequence (DNA): TGTGCCAGCAGCCAAATGTCCTACGGACTAGCGGGCGTGACCGGGGAGCTGTTTTTT.

This clonotype was recorded at least ten times. This chain uses TRBV28 with TRBJ1-5, with no clear D. The CDR3 sequence is 14 residues long. CDR1 is MDHEN and CDR2 is SYDVKM in the germline V gene. Trimming shortened V by 3 bases and J by 2 bases, and 8 bases separated the two germline ends. Written as DNA, the CDR3 is TGTGCCAGCAGTTTTGGGGAGGGCAATCAGCCCCAGCATTTT. It translates to CASSFGEGNQPQHF.

This clonotype has a handful of counts. A single base separates this from a much larger clone, so it may be a read error. Without the conserved terminal phenylalanine or tryptophan, this CDR3 likely stems from a read error. The chain uses TRBV7-2 and TRBJ2-3; 8 bases agree with TRBD2. V lost 2 bases and J lost 2; bases outside the gene matches: 9. The CDR3 is made up of 17 amino acids. Germline V gives CDR1 SGHTA, CDR2 FQGNSA. For the CDR3, the DNA is TGTGCCAGCAGCTTATTCTCCGCGGGGGGAAACACAGATACGCAGTATTCT. This translates into CASSLFSAGGNTDTQYS.

This clonotype was counted between two and nine times. CDR3 residues: CASSIVWAGASGSGETQYF. The CDR3 DNA sequence: TGTGCCAGTAGTATAGTTTGGGCGGGAGCTAGCGGGAGTGGAGAGACCCAGTACTTC. The chain has TRBV19 and TRBJ2-5; 10 bases align to TRBD2. The ends lost 1 base at V and 4 bases at J; junction bases unmatched: 15. Germline values: CDR1 LNHDA, CDR2 SQIVND (reference sequence). This CDR3 is built from 19 residues.

Turning to this clonotype: This sequence may be a read error, since a much larger clone differs from it by one base. The missing conserved phenylalanine or tryptophan at the end of this CDR3 makes a read error likely. The V call is TRBV30, the J call TRBJ2-3; 7 bases are shared with TRBD2. The CDR3 has 13 residues. The germline V gene encodes CDR1 GTSNPN and CDR2 SVGIG (reference sequence). CDR3 DNA sequence: TGTGCGCCAACGGAAGCGGGGACAGATACGCAGTATTCT. The encoded protein is CAPTEAGTDTQYS.